This record covers a single T cell receptor (beta chain). Preparing the TCRbeta library involved the use of unique molecular identifiers. One entry per CDR3 protein results from TCRdb running MiXCR on the PCR reads. The table records 490,000 or so distinct CDR3 sequences, 8% to 11% of them present only once. The V end lost 1 base, the J end lost 5 bases, and 16 bases lay between the germline ends. This CDR3 is built from 16 residues. This sample stems from a study of T-cell reconstitution after alpha-beta-depleted transplantation in children. The TCR originated in a child aged 2-15 years with inherited bone marrow failure, due to receive a stem cell transplant. Sequences were derived from PBMCs, sampled before TCRalphabeta/CD19-depleted stem cell transplant. The chain recombines TRBV23-1 with TRBJ2-3, with D maybe TRBD2 (6 bases). TRBV23-1 belongs to the ORF category, with a function that is uncertain. This CDR3 reads CASSQLAEGLGDTQYF. CDR3 bases: TGCGCCAGCAGTCAATTGGCGGAGGGCCTTGGAGATACGCAGTATTTT.